These 10 T cell receptor beta chains were all obtained from the same sample, sequenced in a study of blood T cell repertoires in COVID-19. The method was immunoSEQ multiplex PCR; TCRdb's version includes in-frame clones alone and lacks a portion of them. The sample holds 250,000 to 350,000 clones, roughly 90% seen once. The sample comprised peripheral blood. These receptors came from a woman between 50 and 59 years old who had recovered from COVID-19.

V is TRBV13 and J is TRBJ1-5; 10 nucleotides align to TRBD1. V shed 3 bases, J shed 1 base, and the junction held 21 bases outside the gene matches. The germline gives CDR1 PRHDT, CDR2 FYEKMQ (reference sequence). This CDR3 has 22 amino acids. CDR3 sequence (DNA): TGTGCCAGCAGCTTGGACGGACAGGGGGAAGTACACTACTCCTTAAGCAATCAGCCCCAGCATTTT. It is translated as CASSLDGQGEVHYSLSNQPQHF.

This chain joins TRBV5-4 and TRBJ2-2, with 8 nucleotides matching TRBD1. The CDR3 runs to 15 residues. V was clipped by 4 bases and J by 5 bases; unmatched bases: 7. CDR1 SGHNT and CDR2 YYREEE come from the germline V gene (reference sequence). The CDR3 spells CASSPGQGETGELFF. For the CDR3, the DNA is TGTGCCAGCAGCCCCGGACAGGGAGAGACCGGGGAGCTGTTTTTT.

The chain employs TRBV18 and TRBJ1-4; D may be TRBD1 (6 bases). Trimming pared 1 base from V and 8 bases from J, leaving 17 bases between. Germline V gene data show CDR1 as KGHSH and CDR2 as LQKENI. The CDR3 covers 16 residues. The CDR3 region is CASSPLGAPGEEKLFF. DNA of the CDR3: TGTGCCAGCTCACCACTGGGAGCGCCAGGGGAGGAAAAACTGTTTTTT.

The rearrangement joins TRBV5-5 to TRBJ2-7; D remains unclear. V gave up 1 base and J gave up 0 bases, with 8 bases separating them. Germline lookup yields CDR1 SGHKS and CDR2 YYEKEE (reference sequence). CDR3 length: 14 residues. CDR3 amino acids: CASSLWQVSYEQYF. The CDR3 bases are TGTGCCAGCAGCTTGTGGCAGGTCTCCTACGAGCAGTACTTC.

The chain couples TRBV12-3 or TRBV12-4 to TRBJ2-7, with D uncertain. The CDR3 spans 12 residues. The ends were cut back, 6 bases at V and 3 bases at J, with 9 bases in the middle. The CDR3 is CASSQTRYEQYF. The CDR3 bases are TGTGCCAGCAGCCAGACACGCTACGAGCAGTACTTC.

The chain employs TRBV3-1 (or the pseudogene TRBV3-2) and TRBJ2-1; 14 positions match TRBD2. Trimming at V came to 7 bases and at J to 7 bases, leaving 12 bases not matched to a gene. This CDR3 spans 17 amino acids. From germline, CDR1 is LGHDT and CDR2 YNNKEL (reference sequence). The CDR3 nucleotides read TGTGCCAGCACCTCGACTAGCGGGGGGGCCCGAAAGAATGAGCAGTTCTTC. Translation: CASTSTSGGARKNEQFF.

The rearrangement joins TRBV28 to TRBJ2-3, with 7 positions matching TRBD2. This CDR3 is built from 14 residues. Germline V CDR1 and CDR2: MDHEN, SYDVKM. Germline trimming cut 5 bases from V and 2 bases from J; bases unmatched to any gene: 4. In DNA form, the CDR3 reads TGTGCCAGCAGTCAGCGGGATCTCACAGATACGCAGTATTTT. Translated: CASSQRDLTDTQYF.

The chain couples TRBV7-2 to TRBJ2-5, with 8 positions matching TRBD1. The CDR3 runs to 14 residues. Germline loops: CDR1 SGHTA, CDR2 FQGNSA. V was pared by 5 bases and J by 2 bases, with 4 bases of the junction left unmatched. The CDR3 region has the DNA TGTGCCAGCAGCCCCTGGACAGGGCAAGAGACCCAGTACTTC. Its translation is CASSPWTGQETQYF.

This clone showed up just once. The rearrangement uses TRBV4-2 and TRBJ1-4; D is unresolved. Per the germline V gene, CDR1 is LGHNA and CDR2 is YNFKEQ. Trimming removed 2 bases at V and 11 bases at J, with 21 bases between. This CDR3 contains 16 residues. CDR3 DNA: TGTGCCAGCAGCCAAACACCGGGCCCCGGCGGGGAGAAACTGTTTTTT. This encodes CASSQTPGPGGEKLFF.

The chain uses TRBV10-3 and TRBJ1-1, with 8 bases fitting TRBD1. The CDR3 consists of 14 residues. CDR1 is ENHRY, CDR2 SYGVKD, per germline. V was clipped by 6 bases and J by 3 bases; unmatched bases: 6. This CDR3 is CAISSSGGDTEAFF. The DNA of the CDR3 is TGTGCCATCAGCTCATCAGGGGGCGACACTGAAGCTTTCTTT.